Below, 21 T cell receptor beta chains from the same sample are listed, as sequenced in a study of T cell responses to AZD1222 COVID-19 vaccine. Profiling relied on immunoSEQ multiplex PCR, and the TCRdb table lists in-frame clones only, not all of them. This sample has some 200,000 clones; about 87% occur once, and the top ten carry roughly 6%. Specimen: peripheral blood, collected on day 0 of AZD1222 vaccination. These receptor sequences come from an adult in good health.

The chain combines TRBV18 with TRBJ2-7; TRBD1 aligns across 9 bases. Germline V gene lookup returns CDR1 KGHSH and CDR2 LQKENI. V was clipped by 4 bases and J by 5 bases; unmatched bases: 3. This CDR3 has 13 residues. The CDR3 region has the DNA TGTGCCAGCTCACGACAGGGGGGCAACGAGCAGTACTTC. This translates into CASSRQGGNEQYF.

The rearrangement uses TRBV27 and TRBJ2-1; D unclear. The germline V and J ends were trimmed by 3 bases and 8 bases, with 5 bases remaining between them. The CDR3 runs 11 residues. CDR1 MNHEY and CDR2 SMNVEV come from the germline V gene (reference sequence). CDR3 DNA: TGTGCCAGCAGTTTCGGAGATGAGCAGTTCTTC. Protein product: CASSFGDEQFF.

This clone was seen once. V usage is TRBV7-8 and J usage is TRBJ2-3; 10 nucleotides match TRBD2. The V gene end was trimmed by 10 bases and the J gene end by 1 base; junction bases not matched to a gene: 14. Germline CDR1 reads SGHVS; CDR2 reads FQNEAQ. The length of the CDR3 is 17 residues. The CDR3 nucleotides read TGTGCCACCCAGCGGGAGGGCCCTCATGGTCGCACAGATACGCAGTATTTT. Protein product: CATQREGPHGRTDTQYF.

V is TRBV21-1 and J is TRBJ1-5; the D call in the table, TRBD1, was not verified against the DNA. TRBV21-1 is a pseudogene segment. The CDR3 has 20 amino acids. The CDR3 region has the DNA TGTGCCAGCAGCAAAGCGATGGTTAGCCAGGGGAAGGAACTGGATCAGCCCCAGCATTTT. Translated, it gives CASSKAMVSQGKELDQPQHF.

CDR3 DNA sequence: TGTGCCAGCAGCCTTGGGTGGGTCAGGGGAGAGACCCAGTACTTC. This codes for CASSLGWVRGETQYF. The chain links TRBV7-2 to TRBJ2-5; TRBD1 might be the D (6 bases). There are 15 residues in the CDR3. Trimming took 5 bases from V and 4 from J, leaving 17 bases between them. The germline V gene encodes CDR1 SGHTA and CDR2 FQGNSA.

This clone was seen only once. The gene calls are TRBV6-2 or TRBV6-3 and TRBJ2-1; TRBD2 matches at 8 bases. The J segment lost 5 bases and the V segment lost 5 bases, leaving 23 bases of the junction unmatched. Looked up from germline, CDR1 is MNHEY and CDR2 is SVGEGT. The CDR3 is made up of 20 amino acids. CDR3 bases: TGTGCCAGCAGTCATAAAAGGCGGAGACTAGCGCAAGCTTGGGACAATGAGCAGTTCTTC. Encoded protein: CASSHKRRRLAQAWDNEQFF.

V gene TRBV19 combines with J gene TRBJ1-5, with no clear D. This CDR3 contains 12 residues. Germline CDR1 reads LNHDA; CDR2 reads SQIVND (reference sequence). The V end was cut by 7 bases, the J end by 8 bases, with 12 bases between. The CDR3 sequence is CASTGPAEPQHF. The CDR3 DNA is TGTGCCAGTACAGGCCCAGCGGAGCCCCAGCATTTT.

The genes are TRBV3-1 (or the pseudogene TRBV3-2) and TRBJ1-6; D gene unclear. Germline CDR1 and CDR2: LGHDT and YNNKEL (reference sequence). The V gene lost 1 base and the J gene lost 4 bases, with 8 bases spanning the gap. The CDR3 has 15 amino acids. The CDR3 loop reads CASSQGGIYNSPLHF. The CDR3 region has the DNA TGTGCCAGCAGCCAAGGAGGGATTTATAATTCACCCCTCCACTTT.

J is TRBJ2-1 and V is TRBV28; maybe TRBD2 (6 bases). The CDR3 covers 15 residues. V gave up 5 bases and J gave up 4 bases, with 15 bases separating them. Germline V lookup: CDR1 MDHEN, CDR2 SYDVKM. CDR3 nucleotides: TGTGCCAGCAGTCGCACGGGAGTCTGGTACAATGAGCAGTTCTTC. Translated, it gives CASSRTGVWYNEQFF.

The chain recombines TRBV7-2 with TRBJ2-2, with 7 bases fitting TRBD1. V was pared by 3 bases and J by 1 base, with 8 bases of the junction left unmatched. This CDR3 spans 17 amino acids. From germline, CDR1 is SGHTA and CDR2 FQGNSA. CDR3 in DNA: TGTGCCAGCAGCTTGGGGACAGTAAACAGGAACACCGGGGAGCTGTTTTTT. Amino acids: CASSLGTVNRNTGELFF. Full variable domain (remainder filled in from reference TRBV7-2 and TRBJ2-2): GAGVSQSPSNKVTEKGKDVELRCDPISGHTALYWYRQSLGQGLEFLIYFQGNSAPDKSGLPSDRFSAERTGGSVSTLTIQRTQQEDSAVYLCASSLGTVNRNTGELFFGEGSRLTVL.

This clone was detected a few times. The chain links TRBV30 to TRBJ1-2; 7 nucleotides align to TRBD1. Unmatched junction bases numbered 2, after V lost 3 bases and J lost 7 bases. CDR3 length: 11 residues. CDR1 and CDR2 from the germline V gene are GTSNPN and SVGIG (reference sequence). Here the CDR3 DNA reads TGTGCCTGGAGAGGGACAGCTGGCTACACCTTC. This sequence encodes CAWRGTAGYTF.

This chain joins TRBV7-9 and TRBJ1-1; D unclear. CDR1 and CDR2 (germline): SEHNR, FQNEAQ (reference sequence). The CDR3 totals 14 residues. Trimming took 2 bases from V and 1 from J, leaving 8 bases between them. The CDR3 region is CASSLIRQNTEAFF. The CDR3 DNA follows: TGTGCCAGCAGCTTAATCCGGCAGAACACTGAAGCTTTCTTT.

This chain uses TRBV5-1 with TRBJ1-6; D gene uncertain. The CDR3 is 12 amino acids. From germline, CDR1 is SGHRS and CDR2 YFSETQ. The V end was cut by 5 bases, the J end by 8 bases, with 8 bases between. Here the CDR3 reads CASSPGDSPLHF. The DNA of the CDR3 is TGCGCCAGCAGTCCCGGGGATTCACCCCTCCACTTT.

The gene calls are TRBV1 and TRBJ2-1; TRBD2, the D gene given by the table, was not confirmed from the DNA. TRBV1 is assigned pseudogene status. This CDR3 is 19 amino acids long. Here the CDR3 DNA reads TGCACCAGCAGTCTCTGTGGGCGGGGGGAAAGCAGCTCCTACAATGAGCAGTTCTTC. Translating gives CTSSLCGRGESSSYNEQFF.

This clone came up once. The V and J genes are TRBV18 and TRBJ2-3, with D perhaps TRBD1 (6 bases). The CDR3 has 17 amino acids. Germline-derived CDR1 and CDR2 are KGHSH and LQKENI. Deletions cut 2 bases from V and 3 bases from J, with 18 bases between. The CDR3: CASSPNIGQGMTDTQYF. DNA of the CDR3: TGTGCCAGCTCACCAAATATAGGGCAGGGGATGACAGATACGCAGTATTTT.

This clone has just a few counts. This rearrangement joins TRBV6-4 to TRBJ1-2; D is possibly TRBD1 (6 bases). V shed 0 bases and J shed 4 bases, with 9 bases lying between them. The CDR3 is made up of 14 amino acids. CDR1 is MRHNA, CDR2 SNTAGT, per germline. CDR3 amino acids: CASSDSTGSYGYTF. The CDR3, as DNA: TGTGCCAGCAGTGACTCTACAGGGAGCTATGGCTACACCTTC.

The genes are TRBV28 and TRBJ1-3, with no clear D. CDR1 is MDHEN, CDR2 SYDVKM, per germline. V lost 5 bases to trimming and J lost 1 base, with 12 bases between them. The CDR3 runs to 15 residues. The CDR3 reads CASSQRTVSGNTIYF. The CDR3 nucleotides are TGTGCCAGCAGTCAAAGGACGGTATCTGGAAACACCATATATTTT.

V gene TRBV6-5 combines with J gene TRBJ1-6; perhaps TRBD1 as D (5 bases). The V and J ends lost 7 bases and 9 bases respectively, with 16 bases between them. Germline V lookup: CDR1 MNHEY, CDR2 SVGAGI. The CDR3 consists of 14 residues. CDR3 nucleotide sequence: TGTGCCAGCACCCAATCGGGGGGAGTTTCACCCCTCCACTTT. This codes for CASTQSGGVSPLHF.

CDR3 nucleotide sequence: TGCGCCAGCAGTAAGACAGGGTGGGATGGCTACACCTTC. Its protein is CASSKTGWDGYTF. The rearrangement joins TRBV10-1 to TRBJ1-2, with 7 bases fitting TRBD1. The CDR3 covers 13 residues. The germline V gene encodes CDR1 WNHNN and CDR2 SYGVQD (reference sequence). Trimming removed 5 bases from V and 6 bases from J; junction bases left unmatched: 6.

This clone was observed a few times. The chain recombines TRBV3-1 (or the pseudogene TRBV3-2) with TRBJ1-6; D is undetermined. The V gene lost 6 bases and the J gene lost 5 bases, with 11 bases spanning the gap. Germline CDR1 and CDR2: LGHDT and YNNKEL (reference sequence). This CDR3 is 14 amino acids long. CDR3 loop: CASREGPNNSPLHF. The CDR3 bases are TGTGCCAGCAGAGAGGGTCCCAATAATTCACCCCTCCACTTT.

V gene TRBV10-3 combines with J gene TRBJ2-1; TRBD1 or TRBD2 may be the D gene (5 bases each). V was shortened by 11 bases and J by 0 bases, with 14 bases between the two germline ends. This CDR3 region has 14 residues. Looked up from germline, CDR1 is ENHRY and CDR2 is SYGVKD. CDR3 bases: TGTGCCGCCAGAGCGGACACCTCCTACAATGAGCAGTTCTTC. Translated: CAARADTSYNEQFF.